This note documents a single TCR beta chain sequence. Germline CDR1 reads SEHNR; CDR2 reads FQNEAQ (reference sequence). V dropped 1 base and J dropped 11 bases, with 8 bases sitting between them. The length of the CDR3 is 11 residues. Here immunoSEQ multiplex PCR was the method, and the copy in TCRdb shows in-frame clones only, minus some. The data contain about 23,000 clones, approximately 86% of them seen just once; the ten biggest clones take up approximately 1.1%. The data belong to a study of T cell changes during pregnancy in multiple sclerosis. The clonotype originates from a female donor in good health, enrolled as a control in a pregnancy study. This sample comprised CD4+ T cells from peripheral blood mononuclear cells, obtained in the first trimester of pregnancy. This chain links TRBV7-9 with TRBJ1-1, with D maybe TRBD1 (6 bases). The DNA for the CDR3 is TGTGCCAGCAGCTTAGGGACAGATGCTTTCTTT. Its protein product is CASSLGTDAFF.